This TCR beta chain stems from a study of blood T cell repertoires in COVID-19. The wider study: T cells, B-cell-depleted T cells, or PBMCs provided the cDNA or gDNA that served as material.

Assay used: immunoSEQ multiplex PCR; TCRdb lists only in-frame clones, some missing. The table lists about 220,000 clones, 80% to 90% of them singletons. Everyone who took part was about 18 to 90 years old, and they came from 20 to 25 US areas. Which cohort a participant joined came from the clinical history participants gave. This clone appeared once. From germline, CDR1 is SNHLY and CDR2 FYNNEI. The V end was cut by 9 bases, the J end by 4 bases, with 12 bases between. This CDR3 has 13 amino acids. V usage is TRBV2 and J usage is TRBJ2-2; tentative D call: TRBD1 (7 bases). Sequenced: PBMCs or T cells enriched from blood (not recorded which). This clonotype was sampled from a woman aged 18-35 years in a cohort exposed to, infected with or recovered from COVID-19 (not recorded which). This chain's CDR3 is CASGGGPTGELFF. As DNA, the CDR3 is TGTGCCAGTGGAGGGGGCCCCACCGGGGAGCTGTTTTTT.